A single sample gave rise to the 2 T cell receptor beta chains below, sequenced in a study of T cell responses to AZD1222 COVID-19 vaccine. Profiling relied on immunoSEQ multiplex PCR, and the TCRdb table lists in-frame clones only, not all of them. The sample includes 100,000 to 150,000 clones, 89% seen only once; the top ten take 6.3%. The sequencing here drew on peripheral blood, taken on day 0 of AZD1222 vaccination. These TCRs come from an adult in good health.

Comment on this clone: The germline gene is not matched at one end of the junction; a read error may be the cause. The rearrangement uses TRBV7-7 and TRBJ2-1, with D unresolved. The CDR3 length is 15 residues. CDR1 and CDR2 from the germline V gene are SSHAT and FNYEAQ (reference sequence). The DNA of the CDR3 is TGTGCTAGCAGCTCCCGAAGTGGTGATAACAATGAGCAGTTCTTC. It yields the protein CASSSRSGDNNEQFF.

The chain couples TRBV9 to TRBJ2-7; D is uncertain. The CDR3 totals 14 residues. Per germline, CDR1 SGDLS and CDR2 YYNGEE. V was clipped by 1 base and J by 2 bases, with 10 bases between them. The CDR3: CASSVSTDTYEQYF. CDR3 in DNA: TGTGCCAGCAGCGTATCTACGGATACCTACGAGCAGTACTTC.